These 27 T cell receptor beta chains came from one sample sequenced in a study of T cell responses to AZD1222 COVID-19 vaccine. Measured with immunoSEQ multiplex PCR; TCRdb has only the in-frame clones, and not every one. Of some 170,000 clones in the sample, approximately 92% were seen once. This material consisted of peripheral blood, taken on day 0 of AZD1222 vaccination. These receptors were collected from an adult in good health.

V is TRBV6-5 and J is TRBJ1-5, with a tentative D call TRBD1 (5 bases). Germline assignment: CDR1 MNHEY and CDR2 SVGAGI. The CDR3 runs to 15 residues. Trimming stripped 6 bases from V and 4 bases from J, with 16 bases between. CDR3 DNA sequence: TGTGCCAGCAGAAAGGTTTCAGGGTATAATCAGCCCCAGCATTTT. It is translated as CASRKVSGYNQPQHF.

This clone was seen a single time. This sequence joins TRBV3-1 (or the pseudogene TRBV3-2) and TRBJ1-4, with D possibly TRBD1 on 5 matching bases. V lost 1 base to trimming and J lost 4 bases, with 16 bases between them. The CDR3 runs 17 residues. Germline values: CDR1 LGHDT, CDR2 YNNKEL (reference sequence). Here the CDR3 reads CASSQGWSTVVNEKLFF. CDR3 DNA: TGTGCCAGCAGCCAAGGGTGGTCGACAGTTGTTAATGAAAAACTGTTTTTT.

The chain carries TRBV7-9 and TRBJ2-2; perhaps TRBD2 as D (6 bases). The CDR3 is 16 residues long. Trimming shortened V by 0 bases and J by 6 bases, and 14 bases separated the two germline ends. Germline V gene lookup returns CDR1 SEHNR and CDR2 FQNEAQ (reference sequence). CDR3 protein: CASSLASGGAPGELFF. The CDR3 DNA follows: TGTGCCAGCAGCTTAGCTAGCGGAGGGGCACCCGGGGAGCTGTTTTTT.

The J gene is TRBJ1-2, the V gene TRBV29-1; TRBD1 is a possible D gene (5 bases). Trimming removed 0 bases at V and 4 bases at J, with 27 bases between. This CDR3 is 19 amino acids long. Germline V gene data show CDR1 as SQVTM and CDR2 as ANQGSEA. CDR3 sequence reads: CSVEDLGERGARVGYGYTF. The CDR3 nucleotides read TGCAGCGTTGAAGATCTGGGGGAGAGAGGGGCGCGCGTGGGCTATGGCTACACCTTC.

The chain combines TRBV7-9 with TRBJ2-1; unclear D gene. The CDR3 covers 13 residues. The germline V gene encodes CDR1 SEHNR and CDR2 FQNEAQ (reference sequence). Deletions cut 1 base from V and 7 bases from J, with 8 bases between. In DNA form, the CDR3 reads TGTGCCAGCAGCTTAGTGCACGGAAATGAGCAGTTCTTC. Its protein is CASSLVHGNEQFF.

The rearrangement joins TRBV25-1 to TRBJ1-2; tentatively, D is TRBD1 (5 bases). This CDR3 region has 13 residues. Trimming removed 4 bases from V and 5 bases from J, with 11 bases in between. Germline V CDR1 and CDR2: MGHDK, SYGVNS. The CDR3 DNA sequence: TGTGCCAGCAGTGCCCCAGGGATATATGGCTACACCTTC. It codes for CASSAPGIYGYTF.

This chain joins TRBV19 and TRBJ1-3; tentative D call: TRBD1 (6 bases). The V end was cut by 10 bases, the J end by 8 bases, with 15 bases between. The CDR3 sequence is 12 residues long. Per germline, CDR1 LNHDA and CDR2 SQIVND (reference sequence). The CDR3 DNA is TGTGCCACCCGAGGACAGTATGACACCATATATTTT. Translation gives CATRGQYDTIYF.

V is TRBV5-4 and J is TRBJ2-3; perhaps TRBD2 as D (6 bases). CDR1 is SGHNT and CDR2 is YYREEE in the germline V gene (reference sequence). CDR3 size: 14 residues. Trimming cost V 4 bases and J 6 bases, with 15 bases left between them. In DNA, the CDR3 is TGTGCCAGCAGCGTTAGCGGAGACGGGGATACGCAGTATTTT. The encoded protein is CASSVSGDGDTQYF.

This chain joins TRBV19 and TRBJ1-2, with a tentative D call TRBD1 (5 bases). The germline CDR1 and CDR2 sequences are LNHDA and SQIVND (reference sequence). V was trimmed by 1 base and J by 4 bases, leaving 10 bases between them. The CDR3 is made up of 14 amino acids. The CDR3 DNA reads as TGTGCCAGTAGTATAGGGGACTCAAGCTATGGCTACACCTTC. It codes for CASSIGDSSYGYTF.

This clone occurred once. This chain joins TRBV12-3 or TRBV12-4 and TRBJ2-5; no reliable D call. The CDR3 covers 12 residues. Trimming stripped 9 bases from V and 2 bases from J, with 10 bases between. The CDR3 DNA sequence: TGTGCCAGTAGGGCTATACAAGAGACCCAGTACTTC. Its translation: CASRAIQETQYF.

The J gene is TRBJ1-1, the V gene TRBV3-1 (or the pseudogene TRBV3-2), with D perhaps TRBD1 (6 bases). CDR3 length: 14 amino acids. The germline V gene has CDR1 LGHDT and CDR2 YNNKEL (reference sequence). Trimming stripped 1 base from V and 4 bases from J, with 10 bases between. The CDR3 DNA reads TGTGCCAGCAGCCAAGCAGGGGATAGCACTGAAGCTTTCTTT. Translated, it gives CASSQAGDSTEAFF.

This clone came up once. The gene calls are TRBV11-3 and TRBJ2-5; unclear D gene. This CDR3 is built from 11 residues. The V end was cut by 2 bases, the J end by 12 bases, with 10 bases between. Germline loops: CDR1 SGHNT, CDR2 YENEEA. CDR3 coding DNA: TGTGCCAGCAGCTTAACCTGGCCCGAGTACTTC. Protein sequence: CASSLTWPEYF.

To note about this clone: The same CDR3 arises from other DNA sequences in this sample as well. The genes are TRBV7-8 and TRBJ2-1; TRBD2 agrees at 11 bases. J lost 4 bases, V lost 3 bases, and 2 bases had no gene match. The CDR3 is 15 amino acids. Germline CDR1 and CDR2: SGHVS and FQNEAQ. Here the CDR3 reads CASSLGTSGYNEQFF. The CDR3 DNA is TGTGCCAGCAGCTTGGGGACTAGCGGTTACAATGAGCAGTTCTTC.

V usage is TRBV18 and J usage is TRBJ1-1, with TRBD1 identical over 7 bases. The junction had 9 bases not matched to a gene; V was cut back by 4 bases and J by 10 bases. Per germline, CDR1 KGHSH and CDR2 LQKENI. The CDR3 is 13 amino acids. CDR3: CASSLDRATTAFF. The CDR3 DNA is TGTGCCAGCTCACTAGACAGGGCTACTACAGCTTTCTTT. The full variable domain, in which reference TRBV18 and TRBJ1-1 provide the parts outside the CDR3, is NAGVMQNPRHLVRRRGQEARLRCSPMKGHSHVYWYRQLPEEGLKFMVYLQKENIIDESGMPKERFSAEFPKEGPSILRIQQVVRGDSAAYFCASSLDRATTAFFGQGTRLTVV.

The chain links TRBV3-1 (or the pseudogene TRBV3-2) to TRBJ1-3, with a weak D call TRBD1 (6 bases). The germline V gene encodes CDR1 LGHDT and CDR2 YNNKEL (reference sequence). The V end lost 3 bases, the J end lost 0 bases, and 9 bases lay between the germline ends. This CDR3 is built from 15 residues. This chain's CDR3 is CASSHDRTSGNTIYF. CDR3 bases: TGTGCCAGCAGCCACGACAGGACCTCTGGAAACACCATATATTTT.

The CDR3 reads CASSIPGQAYGYTF. Written as DNA, the CDR3 is TGTGCCAGTAGTATCCCCGGCCAGGCCTATGGCTACACCTTC. The chain links TRBV19 to TRBJ1-2; D is unclear. The germline V gene encodes CDR1 LNHDA and CDR2 SQIVND (reference sequence). V lost 3 bases to trimming and J lost 4 bases, with 12 bases between them. The CDR3 spans 14 residues.

The chain joins TRBV25-1 to TRBJ1-1; no definite D call. The CDR3 consists of 13 residues. Per the germline V gene, CDR1 is MGHDK and CDR2 is SYGVNS. Trimming stripped 10 bases from V and 3 bases from J, with 15 bases between. The CDR3 DNA reads TGTGCCACCACAAGAAGGGAGGACACTGAAGCTTTCTTT. Residues: CATTRREDTEAFF.

This rearrangement joins TRBV7-9 to TRBJ2-2; maybe TRBD2 (5 bases). CDR1 and CDR2 from the germline V gene are SEHNR and FQNEAQ (reference sequence). This CDR3 has 19 residues. Trimming removed 1 base at V and 2 bases at J, with 20 bases between. CDR3 protein: CASSLGRFESYRNTGELFF. In DNA form, the CDR3 reads TGTGCCAGCAGCTTAGGGAGGTTTGAAAGCTACCGAAACACCGGGGAGCTGTTTTTT.

This clone was found a few times. V gene TRBV18 combines with J gene TRBJ2-6; D tentatively reads TRBD1 or TRBD2 (6 bases each). The CDR3 runs 16 residues. Per the germline V gene, CDR1 is KGHSH and CDR2 is LQKENI. V was pared by 2 bases and J by 4 bases, with 12 bases between. The DNA of the CDR3 is TGTGCCAGCTCACCAGAGGGGGGAGGAGGGGCCAACGTCCTGACTTTC. Its protein product is CASSPEGGGGANVLTF.

The J gene is TRBJ1-2, the V gene TRBV27, with 7 bases aligning to TRBD1. The ends lost 5 bases at V and 1 base at J; junction bases unmatched: 13. The CDR3 has 17 amino acids. The germline gives CDR1 MNHEY, CDR2 SMNVEV (reference sequence). For the CDR3, the DNA is TGTGCCAGCAGTCCGGGACAGTGGTATAGAGGTAACTATGGCTACACCTTC. This translates into CASSPGQWYRGNYGYTF.

V usage is TRBV6-5 and J usage is TRBJ2-1; D unresolved. V lost 5 bases, J lost 8 bases, and 7 bases lay in between. There are 11 residues in the CDR3. Germline V gives CDR1 MNHEY, CDR2 SVGAGI. CDR3 loop: CASSRADEQFF. As DNA, the CDR3 is TGTGCCAGCAGTCGGGCGGATGAGCAGTTCTTC.

The rearrangement uses TRBV27 and TRBJ2-4; TRBD2 aligns across 12 bases. This CDR3 is built from 17 residues. The germline V gene encodes CDR1 MNHEY and CDR2 SMNVEV (reference sequence). V lost 4 bases, J lost 7 bases, and 11 bases stayed unmatched. DNA of the CDR3: TGTGCCAGCAGTTCCCGACTAGCGGGAGTAGAAAGGAACATTCAGTACTTC. It encodes CASSSRLAGVERNIQYF.

This clone was recorded only once. The chain carries TRBV7-9 and TRBJ1-1, with 9 nucleotides matching TRBD1. There are 16 residues in the CDR3. V gave up 5 bases and J gave up 2 bases; unmatched junction bases: 9. Germline V gene lookup returns CDR1 SEHNR and CDR2 FQNEAQ (reference sequence). CDR3: CASSRLQGARNTEAFF. The CDR3 nucleotides read TGTGCCAGCAGCCGATTACAGGGGGCGCGAAACACTGAAGCTTTCTTT.

The V and J genes are TRBV20-1 and TRBJ2-3; weak D call: TRBD2 (5 bases). The CDR3 runs 17 residues. The germline V gene has CDR1 DFQATT and CDR2 SNEGSKA (reference sequence). Trimming pared 3 bases from V and 0 bases from J, leaving 19 bases between. DNA of the CDR3: TGCAGTGCTAGTATCTACGGAGGTACCGCTAGCACAGATACGCAGTATTTT. It is translated as CSASIYGGTASTDTQYF.

V usage is TRBV6-4 and J usage is TRBJ1-6; TRBD1 matches 8 bases. The CDR3 runs 14 residues. Unmatched junction bases numbered 3, after V lost 6 bases and J lost 5 bases. The germline gives CDR1 MRHNA, CDR2 SNTAGT. The CDR3 protein is CASRGQGNNSPLHF. The CDR3 coding sequence is TGTGCCAGCAGAGGACAGGGAAATAATTCACCCCTCCACTTT.

This sequence joins TRBV7-2 and TRBJ1-2; possibly TRBD1 for D (5 bases). The CDR3 loop spans 13 amino acids. CDR1 is SGHTA and CDR2 is FQGNSA in the germline V gene. V was cut by 5 bases and J by 3 bases, with 10 bases left in between. The CDR3 sequence is CASSPQGDYGYTF. The DNA of the CDR3 is TGTGCCAGCAGCCCTCAGGGTGACTATGGCTACACCTTC. Full variable domain (rest looked up from reference TRBV7-2 and TRBJ1-2): GAGVSQSPSNKVTEKGKDVELRCDPISGHTALYWYRQSLGQGLEFLIYFQGNSAPDKSGLPSDRFSAERTGGSVSTLTIQRTQQEDSAVYLCASSPQGDYGYTFGSGTRLTVV.

The J gene is TRBJ1-1, the V gene TRBV19; 11 bases agree with TRBD1. Germline V gene data show CDR1 as LNHDA and CDR2 as SQIVND (reference sequence). Germline trimming cut 5 bases from V and 1 base from J; bases unmatched to any gene: 9. The CDR3 spans 17 residues. The CDR3 region has the DNA TGTGCCAGTAGTCCCCACCCCGGGACAGGGGGGAACACTGAAGCTTTCTTT. Protein sequence: CASSPHPGTGGNTEAFF.